Given below is one TCR beta chain in context. Its antigen is undetermined. The record originates from a study of cytomegalovirus exposure and HLA in healthy donors. Notes on the study in general: A later analysis reportedly found that, within productive TCRs, an Asian-associated ancestry cluster had fewer N-insertions than the mean observed across the approximately 670 donors. Based on reports, TCR beta sequences accurately predicted HLA-A and HLA-B alleles for most subjects. As was reported, the classifier diagnosed cytomegalovirus status with high specificity and sensitivity.

V lost 3 bases, J lost 7 bases, and 6 bases stayed unmatched. The CDR3 sequence is 14 residues long. CDR1 and CDR2 (germline): LNHDA, SQIVND (reference sequence). Use of 60 Vbeta and 13 Jbeta primers characterized the PCR. TCRdb keeps only in-frame clones here, not all; method: immunoSEQ multiplex PCR. The sample includes about 140,000 clones, 82% of them seen just once. V and J are TRBV19 and TRBJ1-2, with TRBD1 identical over 9 bases. This TCR was recovered from a male donor in good health and CMV-seronegative. Sequencing was done on a sample of PBMCs. CDR3 nucleotides: TGTGCCAGTAGTATTTCGGGACAGGGCGGTGGCTACACCTTC. As protein: CASSISGQGGGYTF.